The 30 T cell receptor beta chains below all came from one sample that was sequenced in a study of OX40 agonist ivuxolimab in advanced cancers. The library relied on the immunoSEQ multiplex PCR assay. The immuneACCESS repertoire file appears here via TCRdb, limited to in-frame rearrangements. These files lack a portion of the clones; in checked studies, under half of the deficit traces to unresolved V genes, and the cause of the others is not known. The sample data list 55,000 to 80,000 clones, and 75% to 90% of these were observed just once. The top ten constitute under 3.5% of the sample. The source material was CD4+ or CD8+ T cells sorted from blood, sampled in a trial of the OX40 agonist ivuxolimab. These receptors were obtained from an adult with an advanced solid tumor such as melanoma, head and neck, liver or kidney cancer.

The J gene is TRBJ2-1, the V gene TRBV30; a weak D match, TRBD2 (7 bases). The CDR3 loop spans 15 amino acids. Trimming removed 2 bases from V and 1 base from J, with 12 bases in between. Germline values: CDR1 GTSNPN, CDR2 SVGIG (reference sequence). CDR3 nucleotides: TGTGCCTGGAGTCTGGGGGGGGCTTCCTACAATGAGCAGTTCTTC. Translated, it gives CAWSLGGASYNEQFF.

The rearrangement uses TRBV2 and TRBJ1-3; the D gene is possibly TRBD1 (6 bases). The germline CDR1 and CDR2 sequences are SNHLY and FYNNEI. V was cut by 6 bases and J by 0 bases, with 9 bases left in between. This CDR3 region has 14 residues. The CDR3 nucleotides read TGTGCCAGCAGGCAGGGGCTCTCTGGAAACACCATATATTTT. It translates to CASRQGLSGNTIYF.

The rearrangement joins TRBV6-6 to TRBJ1-1; D remains ambiguous. The CDR3 totals 13 residues. Trimming removed 6 bases from V and 1 base from J, with 9 bases in between. Germline CDR1 reads MNHNY; CDR2 reads SVGAGI (reference sequence). The CDR3 region is CASRLQANTEAFF. The CDR3 DNA sequence: TGTGCCAGCAGGCTCCAGGCGAACACTGAAGCTTTCTTT.

In DNA, the CDR3 is TGTGCCAGCAGTTTATTGGACAGGAGGGCCGGAAACACCATATATTTT. The encoded protein is CASSLLDRRAGNTIYF. The chain joins TRBV28 to TRBJ1-3; 7 bases align to TRBD1. Germline loops: CDR1 MDHEN, CDR2 SYDVKM. The trim removed 1 base at V and 4 bases at J, leaving 7 bases unmatched. This CDR3 comprises 16 residues.

The chain employs TRBV2 and TRBJ1-5, with D possibly matching TRBD1 (5 bases). CDR1 SNHLY and CDR2 FYNNEI come from the germline V gene. This CDR3 is 15 amino acids long. Trimming took off 6 bases at V and 5 bases at J, with 17 bases between the two ends. CDR3 in amino acids: CASSAGGGIHQPQHF. Here the CDR3 DNA reads TGTGCCAGCAGCGCCGGGGGGGGTATCCATCAGCCCCAGCATTTT.

The gene calls are TRBV19 and TRBJ1-5; D is unresolved. Germline CDR1 is LNHDA and CDR2 is SQIVND (reference sequence). The CDR3 has 13 amino acids. The V and J ends lost 0 bases and 6 bases respectively, with 6 bases between them. CDR3 residues: CASSIDLLQPQHF. DNA of the CDR3: TGTGCCAGTAGTATAGATCTGCTTCAGCCCCAGCATTTT.

This CDR3 reads CAWSAVAGRELFF. The CDR3 DNA follows: TGTGCCTGGAGTGCTGTGGCCGGCCGGGAGCTGTTTTTT. The chain has TRBV30 and TRBJ2-2; no clear D. The CDR3 runs 13 residues. Trimming took 1 base from V and 9 from J, leaving 12 bases between them. CDR1 and CDR2 (germline): GTSNPN, SVGIG (reference sequence).

The chain carries TRBV6-1 and TRBJ1-1, with no clear D. The CDR3 spans 13 residues. Germline CDR1 reads MNHNS; CDR2 reads SASEGT. V was pared by 1 base and J by 1 base, with 4 bases between. CDR3 DNA: TGTGCCAGCAGTGAAGACCAGAACACTGAAGCTTTCTTT. It codes for CASSEDQNTEAFF.

The rearrangement uses TRBV7-3 and TRBJ1-6; D unresolved. V was shortened by 3 bases and J by 7 bases, with 4 bases between the two germline ends. Per the germline V gene, CDR1 is SGHTA and CDR2 is FQGTGA. This CDR3 is 12 amino acids long. The CDR3 reads CASSFPNSPLHF. The CDR3 bases are TGTGCCAGCAGCTTTCCAAATTCACCCCTCCACTTT. The complete variable domain, with remaining parts taken from reference TRBV7-3 and TRBJ1-6, reads GAGVSQTPSNKVTEKGKYVELRCDPISGHTALYWYRQSLGQGPEFLIYFQGTGAADDSGLPNDRFFAVRPEGSVSTLKIQRTERGDSAVYLCASSFPNSPLHFGNGTRLTVT.

The CDR3 loop is CASTQTLNTEAFF. DNA for the CDR3: TGTGCCAGTACCCAGACCCTGAACACTGAAGCTTTCTTT. The rearrangement links TRBV19 to TRBJ1-1; D not resolved. This CDR3 is built from 13 residues. V lost 7 bases and J 0 bases, leaving 9 bases between the germline ends. The germline V gene has CDR1 LNHDA and CDR2 SQIVND (reference sequence).

This chain uses TRBV25-1 with TRBJ2-1; D call uncertain. The CDR3 runs 15 residues. Germline CDR1 reads MGHDK; CDR2 reads SYGVNS. Trimming pared 4 bases from V and 9 bases from J, leaving 19 bases between. The CDR3 coding sequence is TGTGCCAGCAGTGGGGTAACACCCCATCCGAGTGAGCAGTTCTTC. Its protein product is CASSGVTPHPSEQFF.

This chain connects TRBV5-4 to TRBJ2-7, with D possibly being TRBD1 (6 bases). The V gene lost 0 bases and the J gene lost 2 bases, with 18 bases spanning the gap. The germline gives CDR1 SGHNT, CDR2 YYREEE (reference sequence). The CDR3 is made up of 17 amino acids. The CDR3 reads CASSLGAGTRGTYEQYF. The DNA for the CDR3 is TGTGCCAGCAGCTTGGGGGCCGGGACGAGGGGGACCTACGAGCAGTACTTC.

The chain joins TRBV6-6 to TRBJ2-7, with a tentative D call TRBD2 (7 bases). V was shortened by 2 bases and J by 4 bases, with 18 bases between the two germline ends. Germline CDR1 MNHNY, CDR2 SVGAGI (reference sequence). This CDR3 region has 16 residues. The DNA of the CDR3 is TGTGCCAGCAGTTACGCCTTGGGGGGGCGACCTTACGAGCAGTACTTC. Translation gives CASSYALGGRPYEQYF.

This chain uses TRBV7-9 with TRBJ1-4, with 7 bases that match TRBD1. Germline CDR1 is SEHNR and CDR2 is FQNEAQ (reference sequence). V trimming: 11 bases; J trimming: 5 bases; junction bases outside the gene matches: 5. This CDR3 has 12 residues. CDR3 sequence reads: CASDRLNEKLFF. In DNA, the CDR3 is TGTGCCTCGGACAGGTTGAATGAAAAACTGTTTTTT. The whole variable domain, filled in from reference TRBV7-9 and TRBJ1-4, reads DTGVSQNPRHKITKRGQNVTFRCDPISEHNRLYWYRQTLGQGPEFLTYFQNEAQLEKSRLLSDRFSAERPKGSFSTLEIQRTEQGDSAMYLCASDRLNEKLFFGSGTQLSVL.

The chain carries TRBV5-4 and TRBJ2-3; tentatively, D is TRBD2 (5 bases). V was trimmed by 0 bases and J by 6 bases, leaving 8 bases between them. Germline CDR1 is SGHNT and CDR2 is YYREEE (reference sequence). CDR3 length: 13 amino acids. CDR3 residues: CASSLGRVDTQYF. The CDR3 DNA is TGTGCCAGCAGCTTGGGGCGGGTCGATACGCAGTATTTT.

The chain recombines TRBV5-1 with TRBJ2-7, with 8 bases that match TRBD2. The J segment lost 3 bases and the V segment lost 5 bases, leaving 7 bases of the junction unmatched. This CDR3 has 14 residues. Germline CDR1 reads SGHRS; CDR2 reads YFSETQ. The CDR3, as DNA: TGCGCCAGCAGTGTGGAGGGACTAGGCTACGAGCAGTACTTC. As protein: CASSVEGLGYEQYF.

This sequence joins TRBV28 and TRBJ1-3; D call uncertain. The CDR3 runs to 12 residues. Germline V gives CDR1 MDHEN, CDR2 SYDVKM. Trimming took 6 bases from V and 4 from J, leaving 7 bases between them. The CDR3 spells CASSRPGNTIYF. The DNA of the CDR3 is TGTGCCAGCAGCAGACCGGGAAACACCATATATTTT.

The chain combines TRBV5-1 with TRBJ2-7, with D tentatively TRBD1 or TRBD2 (5 bases each). The CDR3 totals 14 residues. Looked up from germline, CDR1 is SGHRS and CDR2 is YFSETQ. Trimming shortened V by 4 bases and J by 3 bases, and 14 bases separated the two germline ends. The CDR3 is CASSRGTGSYEQYF. In DNA form, the CDR3 reads TGCGCCAGCAGCCGAGGGACGGGCAGCTACGAGCAGTACTTC.

This clone occurred a few times. V gene TRBV9 combines with J gene TRBJ2-3; 11 bases are shared with TRBD2. V lost 3 bases, J lost 4 bases, and 10 bases stayed unmatched. The germline V gene has CDR1 SGDLS and CDR2 YYNGEE. The length of the CDR3 is 17 residues. CDR3 loop: CASSAGGVSGGADTQYF. The CDR3 region has the DNA TGTGCCAGCAGCGCAGGAGGGGTTAGCGGGGGGGCAGATACGCAGTATTTT.

J is TRBJ2-5 and V is TRBV5-1; D unclear. The germline CDR1 and CDR2 sequences are SGHRS and YFSETQ. The germline V and J ends were trimmed by 2 bases and 1 base, with 0 bases remaining between them. The CDR3 runs 11 residues. The chain's CDR3 is CASSFQETQYF. The CDR3, as DNA: TGCGCCAGCAGCTTCCAAGAGACCCAGTACTTC.

The V call is TRBV4-2, the J call TRBJ2-5; the match to TRBD1 covers 7 bases. V lost 2 bases and J lost 3; bases outside the gene matches: 6. Germline V gives CDR1 LGHNA, CDR2 YNFKEQ. The CDR3 contains 15 residues. CDR3 protein: CASSQNDREKETQYF. In DNA, the CDR3 is TGTGCCAGCAGCCAAAACGACAGGGAAAAAGAGACCCAGTACTTC.

The rearrangement links TRBV9 to TRBJ2-5; D unclear. This CDR3 comprises 13 residues. CDR1 is SGDLS and CDR2 is YYNGEE in the germline V gene. V was trimmed by 4 bases and J by 4 bases, leaving 11 bases between them. The CDR3 spells CASSPRIGETQYF. The CDR3 nucleotides read TGTGCCAGCAGCCCCCGGATAGGAGAGACCCAGTACTTC.

V gene TRBV10-3 combines with J gene TRBJ2-7; D may match TRBD1 or TRBD2 (5 bases each). V dropped 8 bases and J dropped 5 bases, with 13 bases sitting between them. Germline V gene lookup returns CDR1 ENHRY and CDR2 SYGVKD. This CDR3 is built from 12 residues. This CDR3 reads CAIGGRVDEQYF. For the CDR3, the DNA is TGTGCCATCGGAGGCAGGGTCGACGAGCAGTACTTC.

This chain joins TRBV7-2 and TRBJ2-2; D gene unclear. Germline V gives CDR1 SGHTA, CDR2 FQGNSA. The CDR3 spans 15 residues. Trimming took off 5 bases at V and 12 bases at J, with 22 bases between the two ends. The CDR3 DNA follows: TGTGCCAGCAGCCGATCTCGGACCGGGTCCCCGAAGCTGTTTTTT. This codes for CASSRSRTGSPKLFF.

This chain connects TRBV5-1 to TRBJ1-1; TRBD1 agrees at 11 bases. Germline trimming cut 3 bases from V and 6 bases from J; bases unmatched to any gene: 10. CDR1 SGHRS and CDR2 YFSETQ come from the germline V gene. CDR3 length: 16 residues. In DNA form, the CDR3 reads TGCGCCAGCAGCTCTCCCAAACAGGGACAGGGGGCTGAAGCTTTCTTT. Residues: CASSSPKQGQGAEAFF.

CDR3 sequence (DNA): TGTGCCAGCAGCTTGGGGACAGTGGACTATGGCTACACCTTC. This gives the protein CASSLGTVDYGYTF. The chain combines TRBV5-6 with TRBJ1-2; D might be TRBD1 (6 bases). Germline V gives CDR1 SGHDT, CDR2 YYEEEE. Trimming cost V 0 bases and J 3 bases, with 9 bases left between them. The length of the CDR3 is 14 residues.

The chain carries TRBV7-2 and TRBJ2-3; D is uncertain. The length of the CDR3 is 11 residues. V lost 4 bases, J lost 2 bases, and 1 base lay in between. Germline-derived CDR1 and CDR2 are SGHTA and FQGNSA. This chain's CDR3 is CASSYTDTQYF. DNA for the CDR3: TGTGCCAGCAGCTACACAGATACGCAGTATTTT.

This clone was seen a single time. The chain links TRBV11-2 to TRBJ2-5; 8 nucleotides line up with TRBD1. Germline V gene lookup returns CDR1 SGHAT and CDR2 FQNNGV. The CDR3 is made up of 13 amino acids. V was clipped by 3 bases and J by 4 bases; unmatched bases: 1. The DNA of the CDR3 is TGTGCCAGCAGCTTTACAGGGGGAGAGACCCAGTACTTC. Protein: CASSFTGGETQYF.

The rearrangement links TRBV2 to TRBJ1-1; D not resolved. Deletions cut 4 bases from V and 4 bases from J, with 7 bases between. CDR1 is SNHLY, CDR2 FYNNEI, per germline. The CDR3 contains 12 residues. The CDR3 region has the DNA TGTGCCAGCAGTGTGGAGGGCACTGAAGCTTTCTTT. It yields the protein CASSVEGTEAFF.

The V call is TRBV9, the J call TRBJ1-2; 8 nucleotides agree with TRBD1. Germline CDR1 reads SGDLS; CDR2 reads YYNGEE. The CDR3 totals 16 residues. Trimming took 3 bases from V and 4 from J; bases not matched to a gene: 11. This CDR3 reads CASSGDRTIGFYGYTF. In DNA form, the CDR3 reads TGTGCCAGCAGCGGGGACAGGACGATAGGCTTCTATGGCTACACCTTC.